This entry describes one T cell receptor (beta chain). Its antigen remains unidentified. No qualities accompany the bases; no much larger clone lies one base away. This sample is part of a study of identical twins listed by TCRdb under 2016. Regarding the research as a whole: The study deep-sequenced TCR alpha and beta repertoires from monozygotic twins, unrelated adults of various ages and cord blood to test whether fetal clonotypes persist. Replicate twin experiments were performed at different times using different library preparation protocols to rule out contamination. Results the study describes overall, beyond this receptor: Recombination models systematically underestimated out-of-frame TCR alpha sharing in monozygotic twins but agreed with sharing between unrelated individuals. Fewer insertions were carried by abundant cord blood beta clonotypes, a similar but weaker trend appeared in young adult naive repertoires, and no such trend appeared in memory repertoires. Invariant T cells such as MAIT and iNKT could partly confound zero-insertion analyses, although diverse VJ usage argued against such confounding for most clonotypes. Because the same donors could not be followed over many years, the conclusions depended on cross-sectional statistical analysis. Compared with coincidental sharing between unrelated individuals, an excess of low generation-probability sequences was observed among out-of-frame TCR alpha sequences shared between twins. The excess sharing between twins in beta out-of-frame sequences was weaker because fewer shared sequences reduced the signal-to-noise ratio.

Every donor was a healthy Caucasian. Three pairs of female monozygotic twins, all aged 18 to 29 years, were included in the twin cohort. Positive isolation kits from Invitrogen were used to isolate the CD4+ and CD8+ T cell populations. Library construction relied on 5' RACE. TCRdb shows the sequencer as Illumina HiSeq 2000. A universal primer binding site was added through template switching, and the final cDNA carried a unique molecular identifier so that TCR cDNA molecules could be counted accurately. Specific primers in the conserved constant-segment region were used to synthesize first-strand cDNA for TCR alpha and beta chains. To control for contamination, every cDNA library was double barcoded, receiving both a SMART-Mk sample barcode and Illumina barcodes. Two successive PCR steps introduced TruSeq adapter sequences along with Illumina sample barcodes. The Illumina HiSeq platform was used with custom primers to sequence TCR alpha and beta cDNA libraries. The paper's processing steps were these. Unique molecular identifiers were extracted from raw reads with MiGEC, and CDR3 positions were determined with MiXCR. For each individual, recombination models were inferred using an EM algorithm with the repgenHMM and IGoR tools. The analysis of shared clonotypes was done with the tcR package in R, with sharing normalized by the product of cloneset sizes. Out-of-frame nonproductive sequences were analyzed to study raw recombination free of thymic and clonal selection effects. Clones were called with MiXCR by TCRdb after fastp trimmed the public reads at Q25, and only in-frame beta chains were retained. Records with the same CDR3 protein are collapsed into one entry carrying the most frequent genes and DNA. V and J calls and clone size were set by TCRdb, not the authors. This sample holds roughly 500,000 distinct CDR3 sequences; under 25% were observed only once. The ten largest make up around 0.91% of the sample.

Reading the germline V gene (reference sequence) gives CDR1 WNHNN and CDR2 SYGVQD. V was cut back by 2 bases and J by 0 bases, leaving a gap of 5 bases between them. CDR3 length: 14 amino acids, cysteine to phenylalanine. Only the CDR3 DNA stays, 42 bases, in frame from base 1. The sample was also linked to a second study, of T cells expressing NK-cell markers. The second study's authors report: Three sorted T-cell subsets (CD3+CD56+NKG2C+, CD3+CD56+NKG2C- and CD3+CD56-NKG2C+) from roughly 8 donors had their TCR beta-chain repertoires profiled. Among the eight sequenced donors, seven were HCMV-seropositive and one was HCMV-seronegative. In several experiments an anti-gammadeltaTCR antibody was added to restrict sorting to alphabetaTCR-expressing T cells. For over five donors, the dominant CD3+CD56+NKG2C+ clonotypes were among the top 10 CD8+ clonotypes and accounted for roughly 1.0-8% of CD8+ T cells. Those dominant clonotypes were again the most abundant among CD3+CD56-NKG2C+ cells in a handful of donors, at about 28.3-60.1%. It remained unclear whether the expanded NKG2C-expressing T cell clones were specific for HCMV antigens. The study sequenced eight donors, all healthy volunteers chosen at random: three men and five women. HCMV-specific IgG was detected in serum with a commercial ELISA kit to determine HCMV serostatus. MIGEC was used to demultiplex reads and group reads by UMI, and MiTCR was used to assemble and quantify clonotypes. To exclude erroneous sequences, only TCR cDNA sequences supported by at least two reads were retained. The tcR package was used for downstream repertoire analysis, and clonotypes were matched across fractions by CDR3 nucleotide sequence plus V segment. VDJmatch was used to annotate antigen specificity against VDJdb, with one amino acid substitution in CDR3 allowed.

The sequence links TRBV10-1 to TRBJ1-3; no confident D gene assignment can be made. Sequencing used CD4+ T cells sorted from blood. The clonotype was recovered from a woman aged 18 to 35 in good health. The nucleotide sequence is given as TGCGCCAGCAGTGAGGACCTCTCTGGAAACACCATATATTTT. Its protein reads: CASSEDLSGNTIYF.